These 17 T cell receptor beta chains share one sample of origin, sequenced in a study of radiation and T cells in renal cell carcinoma. Time point defined: blood 2 weeks post-SBRT. This sample's treatment: 15 Gy SBRT to primary tumor, nephrectomy 4 weeks later. Libraries were prepared by immunoSEQ multiplex PCR; TCRdb keeps only in-frame clonotypes and omits some of them. Seen here are over 55,000 clones, around 77% observed once, and the top ten hold roughly 7%. The sample was blood, taken from a patient whose treatment included radiotherapy and nephrectomy. These TCRs come from a man aged 55-75 years with renal cell carcinoma.

The genes are TRBV6-1 and TRBJ1-1; D unclear. V shed 9 bases and J shed 1 base, with 12 bases lying between them. Looked up from germline, CDR1 is MNHNS and CDR2 is SASEGT. This CDR3 contains 13 residues. In DNA, the CDR3 is TGTGCCAGTCGTCGACGGCAGAACACTGAAGCTTTCTTT. Protein product: CASRRRQNTEAFF.

This chain uses TRBV7-2 with TRBJ2-7; D ambiguous. Between the trimmed V and J ends, which lost 0 bases and 2 bases, there was a span of 8 bases. The CDR3 length is 14 residues. Looked up from germline, CDR1 is SGHTA and CDR2 is FQGNSA. In nucleotides, the CDR3 is TGTGCCAGCAGCTTAGCTTCAGGAACCTACGAGCAGTACTTC. As protein: CASSLASGTYEQYF.

The chain recombines TRBV27 with TRBJ2-5; either TRBD1 or TRBD2 may supply D (5 bases each). Judging by the DNA end, TRBJ2-7 fits better; the J call may be wrong. The CDR3 loop spans 13 amino acids. Germline V CDR1 and CDR2: MNHEY, SMNVEV (reference sequence). CDR3 nucleotide sequence: TGTGCCAGCAGTCCCCCGGGACGGAACGAGCAGTACTTC. Its translation: CASSPPGRNEQYF.

V is TRBV2 and J is TRBJ2-2; D unresolved. This CDR3 is built from 13 residues. V gave up 3 bases and J gave up 10 bases, with 12 bases separating them. Germline CDR1 is SNHLY and CDR2 is FYNNEI. The CDR3 sequence is CASSDEGRLELFF. Written as DNA, the CDR3 is TGTGCCAGCAGTGACGAAGGTCGATTGGAGCTGTTTTTT.

V is TRBV4-3 and J is TRBJ2-7, with unresolved D. Trimming took 0 bases from V and 2 from J, leaving 11 bases between them. The CDR3 is 15 amino acids. Germline values: CDR1 LGHNA, CDR2 YSLEER. The DNA of the CDR3 is TGCGCCAGCAGCCAAGACTGGCTGGGCGCCTACGAGCAGTACTTC. Encoded protein: CASSQDWLGAYEQYF.

J is TRBJ2-3 and V is TRBV4-3, with 8 bases that match TRBD2. J lost 2 bases, V lost 1 base, and 8 bases had no gene match. Germline lookup yields CDR1 LGHNA and CDR2 YSLEER. There are 17 residues in the CDR3. In nucleotides, the CDR3 is TGCGCCAGCAGCCAAGGCGGGGGGCGATATACCACAGATACGCAGTATTTT. Translated, it gives CASSQGGGRYTTDTQYF.

This clone is deemed medium-sized. This chain connects TRBV19 to TRBJ1-5; D is possibly TRBD1 (5 bases). Between the trimmed V and J ends, which lost 5 bases and 5 bases, there was a span of 16 bases. The CDR3 contains 15 residues. Germline V CDR1 and CDR2: LNHDA, SQIVND (reference sequence). CDR3 coding DNA: TGTGCCAGTAGTCGCGGCAGACTCAGGGATCAGCCCCAGCATTTT. Encoded protein: CASSRGRLRDQPQHF.

This rearrangement joins TRBV11-2 to TRBJ1-4; D remains ambiguous. The V and J ends lost 2 bases and 0 bases respectively, with 10 bases between them. The CDR3 runs 16 residues. Germline CDR1 reads SGHAT; CDR2 reads FQNNGV. CDR3 sequence: CASSLYGDTTNEKLFF. The CDR3 DNA sequence: TGTGCCAGCAGCTTATACGGGGATACAACTAATGAAAAACTGTTTTTT.

The chain combines TRBV7-9 with TRBJ2-7; TRBD2 agrees at 8 bases. Trimming cost V 1 base and J 1 base; bases outside gene matches: 6. Per the germline V gene, CDR1 is SEHNR and CDR2 is FQNEAQ (reference sequence). The CDR3 totals 16 residues. CDR3 sequence: CASSLGFGRGSYEQYV. DNA of the CDR3: TGTGCCAGCAGCTTAGGGTTCGGGAGGGGATCCTACGAGCAGTACGTC.

The chain joins TRBV19 to TRBJ2-1; TRBD1 matches at 9 bases. Germline loops: CDR1 LNHDA, CDR2 SQIVND (reference sequence). The CDR3 is 17 amino acids. The V segment lost 4 bases and the J segment 5 bases; nucleotides outside the gene matches: 12. The CDR3 sequence: CASSNNHGTGFDNEQFF. CDR3 nucleotides: TGTGCCAGTAGTAACAACCACGGGACAGGGTTCGACAATGAGCAGTTCTTC.

This clone has just one count. The chain carries TRBV7-9 and TRBJ2-1; 9 nucleotides align to TRBD1. After removal of 1 base from V and 9 bases from J, the junction contained 7 bases not matched to a gene. The CDR3 contains 15 residues. Germline values: CDR1 SEHNR, CDR2 FQNEAQ (reference sequence). The chain's CDR3 is CASSLVDRGVVEQFF. The CDR3 coding sequence is TGTGCCAGCAGCTTAGTGGACAGGGGAGTGGTTGAGCAGTTCTTC.

A single count supports this clone. The chain employs TRBV29-1 and TRBJ2-3; 9 bases agree with TRBD2. From germline, CDR1 is SQVTM and CDR2 ANQGSEA. The CDR3 covers 13 residues. V lost 7 bases, J lost 6 bases, and 8 bases stayed unmatched. The DNA for the CDR3 is TGCAGCGCCCGACGGGCGGGAGGGGATACGCAGTATTTT. Translation: CSARRAGGDTQYF.

CDR3 sequence: CASSQDPTTLTGAGYTF. As DNA, the CDR3 is TGTGCCAGCAGCCAAGATCCCACCACTTTAACAGGGGCAGGCTACACCTTC. The chain carries TRBV14 and TRBJ1-2, with 7 bases identical to TRBD1. The CDR3 runs to 17 residues. Germline CDR1 reads SGHDN; CDR2 reads FVKESK. V lost 0 bases and J lost 8; bases outside the gene matches: 15.

This clone has a single count. The V and J genes are TRBV19 and TRBJ1-4; no clear D gene. Germline CDR1 and CDR2: LNHDA and SQIVND (reference sequence). This CDR3 comprises 14 residues. The V end was cut by 5 bases, the J end by 7 bases, with 14 bases between. CDR3 bases: TGTGCCAGTAGTTCTCGCGGAGGGATTGAAAAACTGTTTTTT. It translates to CASSSRGGIEKLFF. Full variable domain (remainder filled in from reference TRBV19 and TRBJ1-4): DGGITQSPKYLFRKEGQNVTLSCEQNLNHDAMYWYRQDPGQGLRLIYYSQIVNDFQKGDIAEGYSVSREKKESFPLTVTSAQKNPTAFYLCASSSRGGIEKLFFGSGTQLSVL.

The J gene is TRBJ2-2, the V gene TRBV19; D ambiguous. The CDR3 covers 13 residues. Germline V gives CDR1 LNHDA, CDR2 SQIVND (reference sequence). V lost 5 bases and J 6 bases, leaving 10 bases between the germline ends. CDR3 sequence (DNA): TGTGCCAGTAGTTCCGCCCGCGCCGGGGAGCTGTTTTTT. It translates to CASSSARAGELFF.

The CDR3 coding sequence is TGCGCCAGCAGAACAGTGGGGTTAAGTACAGATACGCAGTATTTT. It codes for CASRTVGLSTDTQYF. This chain connects TRBV5-1 to TRBJ2-3, with D uncertain. Germline assignment: CDR1 SGHRS and CDR2 YFSETQ. The CDR3 is 15 residues long. The ends were cut back, 5 bases at V and 3 bases at J, with 16 bases in the middle.

This chain links TRBV5-1 with TRBJ2-5; possible D gene TRBD1, 5 bases. CDR3 length: 16 amino acids. The V end lost 5 bases, the J end lost 1 base, and 18 bases lay between the germline ends. Per germline, CDR1 SGHRS and CDR2 YFSETQ. The CDR3 spells CASSDSTLPGQETQYF. In DNA form, the CDR3 reads TGCGCCAGCAGTGACAGCACTCTGCCTGGCCAAGAGACCCAGTACTTC.